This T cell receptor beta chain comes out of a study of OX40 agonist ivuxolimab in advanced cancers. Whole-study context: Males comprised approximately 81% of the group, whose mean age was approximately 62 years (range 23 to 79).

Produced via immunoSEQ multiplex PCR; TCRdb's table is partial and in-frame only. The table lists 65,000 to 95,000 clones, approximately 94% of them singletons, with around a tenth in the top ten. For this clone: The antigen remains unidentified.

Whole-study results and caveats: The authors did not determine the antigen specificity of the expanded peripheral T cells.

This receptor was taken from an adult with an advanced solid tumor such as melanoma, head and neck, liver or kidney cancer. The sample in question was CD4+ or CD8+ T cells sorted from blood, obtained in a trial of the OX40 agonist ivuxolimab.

The CDR3 here is CASSLNRNTGELFF. Here the CDR3 DNA reads TGTGCCAGCAGCTTAAACCGAAACACCGGGGAGCTGTTTTTT. V gene TRBV7-9 combines with J gene TRBJ2-2; no definite D call. This CDR3 has 14 amino acids. In germline, CDR1 is SEHNR, CDR2 FQNEAQ (reference sequence). The V and J ends lost 2 bases and 2 bases respectively, with 6 bases between them.